This T cell receptor (beta chain) emerged from a study of T-cell reconstitution after alpha-beta-depleted transplantation in children. Findings and caveats of the study: About two months after transplant, alpha-beta T cells reportedly came from several hundred expanded graft clones. T-cell counts and diversity at one year following transplant were attributed mainly to newly produced T cells. The origin of high day-60 TCRbeta diversity in some patients lay in surviving recipient T cells and thymic progenitors.

This clonotype has a handful of counts. Its target is unknown. Unique molecular identifiers were used to barcode this TCRbeta library. One entry per CDR3 protein, called by TCRdb with MiXCR from the PCR reads. This sample carries hundreds of thousands of distinct CDR3 sequences, over 10% of them seen once, and the ten largest clones take 2% to 2.5%. Sequencing used PBMCs, mostly from graft donor cells, obtained 360 days after TCRalphabeta/CD19-depleted stem cell transplant. This TCR was recovered from a male patient aged 5 to 17 who had a stem cell transplant for acute myeloid leukemia, so the T cells may come from the graft donor.

CDR3 bases: TGCAGCGTTGCCGTGGAGACCCAGTACTTC. Translating gives CSVAVETQYF. The V gene is TRBV29-1, the J gene TRBJ2-5, with D unresolved. The CDR3 is 10 residues long. V lost 4 bases and J 5 bases, leaving 5 bases between the germline ends. Germline CDR1 is SQVTM and CDR2 is ANQGSEA.